This T cell receptor beta chain was obtained from a study of cytomegalovirus exposure and HLA in healthy donors. General study results and limits: It was assumed in the presence/absence analyses that sequencing depth was roughly uniform across donors. The authors later linked a missense DCLRE1C variant to TCR beta V- and J-gene trimming. Rare TCR sequences predominated, though certain public TCRs were found in many donors.

The PCR made use of 60 Vbeta and 13 Jbeta primers. Only in-frame clones appear in the TCRdb table, and some are missing; sequencing was by immunoSEQ multiplex PCR. The data show approximately 170,000 clones, approximately 80% seen once. This CDR3 is built from 15 residues. Trimming removed 5 bases from V and 1 base from J, with 14 bases in between. Germline V gives CDR1 LNHDA, CDR2 SQIVND (reference sequence). With respect to this clone: Antigen specificity is unknown.

The TCR was taken from a woman aged 40 to 55 in good health and CMV-seropositive. The V and J genes are TRBV19 and TRBJ1-2, with D maybe TRBD1 (6 bases). Sequences were obtained from PBMCs. The CDR3 sequence is CASSPLRTVNYGYTF. The CDR3 bases are TGTGCCAGTAGTCCACTTCGGACAGTTAACTATGGCTACACCTTC.